A single sample is the source of the 9 T cell receptor beta chains below, sequenced in a study of shared T cell receptors in the human thymus. Data came from immunoSEQ multiplex PCR; TCRdb stores just in-frame clones and leaves some out. The sample records some 660,000 clones, around 87% being singletons. These data also formed part of another study, on human thymus T cells.

Sequenced: thymocytes. The receptors shown here come from a boy under three years old with a congenital heart defect.

This clone was counted once. V and J are TRBV10-3 and TRBJ2-3; D gene ambiguous. Germline V gives CDR1 ENHRY, CDR2 SYGVKD. The CDR3 consists of 13 residues. V lost 2 bases and J lost 1, with 4 bases in between. The CDR3 DNA is TGTGCCATCAGTGAGACTGGCACAGATACGCAGTATTTT. The encoded protein is CAISETGTDTQYF.

The J gene is TRBJ1-6, the V gene TRBV28; possible D gene TRBD1, 6 bases. From germline, CDR1 is MDHEN and CDR2 SYDVKM. Trimming took off 3 bases at V and 10 bases at J, with 13 bases between the two ends. The CDR3 is 14 residues long. The CDR3 spells CASSLRGGWSPLHF. The DNA of the CDR3 is TGTGCCAGCAGTTTGAGGGGGGGTTGGTCACCCCTCCACTTT.

The rearrangement joins TRBV28 to TRBJ1-3, with TRBD1 matching 7 bases. Per the germline V gene, CDR1 is MDHEN and CDR2 is SYDVKM. V lost 6 bases and J lost 4; bases outside the gene matches: 6. The CDR3 spans 14 residues. The CDR3 is CASRPQGIGNTIYF. CDR3 DNA sequence: TGTGCCAGCAGGCCACAGGGGATAGGAAACACCATATATTTT. The full variable domain, its missing parts supplied by reference TRBV28 and TRBJ1-3, is DVKVTQSSRYLVKRTGEKVFLECVQDMDHENMFWYRQDPGLGLRLIYFSYDVKMKEKGDIPEGYSVSREKKERFSLILESASTNQTSMYLCASRPQGIGNTIYFGEGSWLTVV.

This chain links TRBV27 with TRBJ2-7, with D possibly TRBD1 on 5 matching bases. CDR3 length: 14 amino acids. Germline assignment: CDR1 MNHEY and CDR2 SMNVEV (reference sequence). The V gene lost 6 bases and the J gene lost 0 bases, with 12 bases spanning the gap. The CDR3 DNA follows: TGTGCCAGCAGCAACAAGACAGACTCCTACGAGCAGTACTTC. Residues: CASSNKTDSYEQYF.

This rearrangement joins TRBV7-2 to TRBJ2-3; 9 nucleotides agree with TRBD1. The CDR3 sequence is 15 residues long. The germline V gene encodes CDR1 SGHTA and CDR2 FQGNSA. V lost 5 bases to trimming and J lost 4 bases; unmatched junction nucleotides: 7. The CDR3 spells CASSLTGGFADTQYF. DNA of the CDR3: TGTGCCAGCAGCCTGACAGGGGGGTTCGCAGATACGCAGTATTTT.

This chain uses TRBV14 with TRBJ2-7; D is unresolved. The germline gives CDR1 SGHDN, CDR2 FVKESK. CDR3 length: 14 amino acids. The ends were cut back, 2 bases at V and 2 bases at J, with 10 bases in the middle. CDR3 DNA: TGTGCCAGCAGCCAACCCGGGTTCACCTACGAGCAGTACTTC. Its protein is CASSQPGFTYEQYF.

This clone came up a few times. This chain uses TRBV28 with TRBJ1-5; D call uncertain. Germline assignment: CDR1 MDHEN and CDR2 SYDVKM. Trimming cost V 2 bases and J 2 bases, with 13 bases left between them. There are 16 residues in the CDR3. CDR3 region: CASSLARAMGNQPQHF. The DNA for the CDR3 is TGTGCCAGCAGTTTAGCGCGGGCGATGGGCAATCAGCCCCAGCATTTT.

The rearrangement joins TRBV19 to TRBJ1-2; D unresolved. The CDR3 extends over 13 amino acids. Germline CDR1 and CDR2: LNHDA and SQIVND (reference sequence). V lost 3 bases to trimming and J lost 6 bases, with 11 bases between them. The CDR3: CASSIVSRDGYTF. DNA for the CDR3: TGTGCCAGTAGTATCGTTTCTCGGGATGGCTACACCTTC.

The gene calls are TRBV4-3 and TRBJ2-2, with 7 bases aligning to TRBD1. The J segment lost 0 bases and the V segment lost 0 bases, leaving 7 bases of the junction unmatched. Germline lookup yields CDR1 LGHNA and CDR2 YSLEER. CDR3 length: 18 amino acids. For the CDR3, the DNA is TGCGCCAGCAGCCAAGATCGCTGGGACAGCTCGAACACCGGGGAGCTGTTTTTT. This sequence encodes CASSQDRWDSSNTGELFF.